This section outlines one T cell receptor beta chain sequence together with its context. The antigen is not known. Unique molecular identifiers were in the cDNA, with template-switch universal primer binding. TCRdb recomputed calls from the 5' RACE reads with MiXCR, one row per CDR3 protein. The sample holds about 470,000 distinct CDR3 sequences, around 24% seen once. These data come from a study of identical twins. V lost 2 bases, J lost 10 bases, and 20 bases lay in between. Germline CDR1 is SGHAT and CDR2 is FQNNGV. The CDR3 extends over 15 amino acids. Among all donors, each was a healthy Caucasian. General observations from the study: Rather than following the same donors, the conclusions depended on cross-sectional statistical analysis.

Another study also made use of these data, one on T cells expressing NK-cell markers.

V and J are TRBV11-2 and TRBJ1-1; D unclear. The source is a woman under 30 in good health. Material: CD4+ T cells sorted from blood. CDR3 sequence reads: CASSLLSRQVSGAFF. The CDR3 nucleotides read TGTGCCAGCAGCTTACTAAGTCGTCAGGTCTCGGGAGCTTTCTTT.